These 13 T cell receptor beta chains were all obtained from the same sample, sequenced in a study of blood T cell repertoires in COVID-19. Clones were sequenced by immunoSEQ multiplex PCR, and TCRdb holds only the in-frame ones, with some missing. The table lists just over 300,000 clones, roughly 87% of them singletons, with 8% to 9% in the top ten. The sequenced sample consisted of PBMCs or T cells enriched from blood (not recorded which). The receptor source for this set is a woman aged 18-30 years who had recovered from COVID-19.

The chain has TRBV7-3 and TRBJ2-1; 8 bases are a match to TRBD1. The length of the CDR3 is 15 residues. Germline V gene data show CDR1 as SGHTA and CDR2 as FQGTGA. V was clipped by 6 bases and J by 0 bases; unmatched bases: 4. CDR3 DNA sequence: TGTGCCAGCAGTCTCACAGGGGGCTCCTACAATGAGCAGTTCTTC. Translated: CASSLTGGSYNEQFF.

V usage is TRBV27 and J usage is TRBJ2-5; 8 nucleotides align to TRBD2. Germline loops: CDR1 MNHEY, CDR2 SMNVEV (reference sequence). The CDR3 consists of 14 residues. J was trimmed by 5 bases and V by 9 bases; bases with no gene match: 11. For the CDR3, the DNA is TGTGCCAGTCGGCGGCGGGAGGAGTGGGAGACCCAGTACTTC. Its protein is CASRRREEWETQYF.

V and J are TRBV11-2 and TRBJ2-1; TRBD1 matches at 8 bases. Germline V gene sequence: CDR1 SGHAT, CDR2 FQNNGV. The CDR3 covers 13 residues. J lost 7 bases, V lost 8 bases, and 7 bases had no gene match. CDR3 coding DNA: TGTGCCAGCGTCATTACAGGGGGGAATGAGCAGTTCTTC. Translated, it gives CASVITGGNEQFF.

J is TRBJ2-5 and V is TRBV4-2; D remains ambiguous. The ends were cut back, 0 bases at V and 2 bases at J, with 7 bases in the middle. The germline V gene encodes CDR1 LGHNA and CDR2 YNFKEQ. The CDR3 has 14 residues. In DNA form, the CDR3 reads TGTGCCAGCAGCCAAGATGCCTATCAAGAGACCCAGTACTTC. Amino acid sequence: CASSQDAYQETQYF.

The chain is built from TRBV6-1 and TRBJ2-1; D gene uncertain. CDR3 length: 15 residues. With 2 bases removed from V and 6 bases from J, the gap between germline ends came to 14 bases. Germline V gene data show CDR1 as MNHNS and CDR2 as SASEGT. CDR3 region: CASSELARFSNEQFF. As DNA, the CDR3 is TGTGCCAGCAGTGAACTCGCCCGATTCAGCAATGAGCAGTTCTTC.

V usage is TRBV7-3 and J usage is TRBJ2-7; a weak D match, TRBD2 (5 bases). Germline V CDR1 and CDR2: SGHTA, FQGTGA. CDR3 length: 14 amino acids. V lost 4 bases and J 2 bases, leaving 12 bases between the germline ends. The CDR3 region is CASSSQPGTYEQYF. The DNA for the CDR3 is TGTGCCAGCAGCTCACAGCCGGGGACCTACGAGCAGTACTTC.

This chain uses TRBV12-1 with TRBJ2-3; the D call in the table, TRBD2, was not verified against the DNA. TRBV12-1 is listed as a pseudogene. The length of the CDR3 is 21 residues. CDR3 protein: CASSLGLSKVPGREGLYTQYF. The CDR3 DNA is TGTGCCAGCAGCTTAGGTTTATCGAAGGTCCCCGGCCGGGAGGGCCTGTATACGCAGTATTTT.

The chain links TRBV19 to TRBJ1-5, with 8 bases fitting TRBD1. CDR1 is LNHDA, CDR2 SQIVND, per germline (reference sequence). Trimming cost V 5 bases and J 1 base; bases outside gene matches: 1. The CDR3 length is 14 residues. The CDR3 bases are TGTGCCAGTAGTGACAGGGGAAGCAATCAGCCCCAGCATTTT. Protein sequence: CASSDRGSNQPQHF. Looking up the rest from reference TRBV19 and TRBJ1-5 gives the full variable domain: DGGITQSPKYLFRKEGQNVTLSCEQNLNHDAMYWYRQDPGQGLRLIYYSQIVNDFQKGDIAEGYSVSREKKESFPLTVTSAQKNPTAFYLCASSDRGSNQPQHFGDGTRLSIL.

This chain links TRBV4-3 with TRBJ2-5; 7 bases align to TRBD1. The CDR3 consists of 15 residues. Germline-derived CDR1 and CDR2 are LGHNA and YSLEER. After removal of 0 bases from V and 5 bases from J, the junction contained 6 bases not matched to a gene. The CDR3, as DNA: TGCGCCAGCAGCCAAGATAGAGTGACAGGGGAGACCCAGTACTTC. Translation gives CASSQDRVTGETQYF.

CDR3 DNA sequence: TGTGCCATCAGAGGACAGGTCTTCTCTGGAAACACCATATATTTT. Residues: CAIRGQVFSGNTIYF. The rearrangement links TRBV10-3 to TRBJ1-3, with 7 bases lining up with TRBD1. CDR3 length: 15 residues. Germline CDR1 and CDR2: ENHRY and SYGVKD. Unmatched junction bases numbered 5, after V lost 6 bases and J lost 0 bases.

The gene calls are TRBV3-1 (or the pseudogene TRBV3-2) and TRBJ1-3, with D perhaps matching TRBD1 (6 bases). V was cut by 0 bases and J by 4 bases, with 10 bases left in between. Germline CDR1 reads LGHDT; CDR2 reads YNNKEL (reference sequence). This CDR3 contains 15 residues. The CDR3 region is CASSQDRTAGNTIYF. The CDR3 DNA reads TGTGCCAGCAGCCAAGATAGGACAGCGGGAAACACCATATATTTT.

This clone was counted a few times. The V and J genes are TRBV7-6 and TRBJ2-7, with D possibly TRBD2 on 7 matching bases. The CDR3 loop spans 16 amino acids. Between the trimmed V and J ends, which lost 1 base and 5 bases, there was a span of 18 bases. Germline assignment: CDR1 SGHVS and CDR2 FNYEAQ. The CDR3 sequence is CASSLGGGRAKDEQYF. In DNA, the CDR3 is TGTGCCAGCAGCTTAGGGGGGGGCAGGGCCAAAGACGAGCAGTACTTC.

This clone was found a few times. The chain recombines TRBV7-9 with TRBJ1-4, with 7 bases identical to TRBD1. The J segment lost 3 bases and the V segment lost 5 bases, leaving 6 bases of the junction unmatched. CDR3 length equals 15 residues. Germline CDR1 SEHNR, CDR2 FQNEAQ (reference sequence). In DNA form, the CDR3 reads TGTGCCAGCAGCCGTACAGGGGCTGCTAATGAAAAACTGTTTTTT. This gives the protein CASSRTGAANEKLFF. The full variable domain, completed using reference TRBV7-9 and TRBJ1-4, is DTGVSQNPRHKITKRGQNVTFRCDPISEHNRLYWYRQTLGQGPEFLTYFQNEAQLEKSRLLSDRFSAERPKGSFSTLEIQRTEQGDSAMYLCASSRTGAANEKLFFGSGTQLSVL.